The 14 T cell receptor beta chains below all came from one sample that was sequenced in a study of cytomegalovirus exposure and HLA in healthy donors. This PCR relied on a set of 60 Vbeta primers and 13 Jbeta primers. Repertoires were generated with immunoSEQ multiplex PCR, while TCRdb's copy carries only in-frame clones and drops some. The table includes 150,000 to 200,000 clones, 65% to 85% detected once. Input material: PBMCs. The receptors originated from a woman aged 25 to 39 in good health and CMV-seropositive.

J is TRBJ2-2 and V is TRBV7-9; TRBD2 matches 7 bases. The CDR3 sequence is 17 residues long. Germline values: CDR1 SEHNR, CDR2 FQNEAQ (reference sequence). The V gene end was trimmed by 1 base and the J gene end by 1 base; junction bases not matched to a gene: 6. CDR3 coding DNA: TGTGCCAGCAGCTTAGGAAACCTAGCGGTGAACACCGGGGAGCTGTTTTTT. Translating gives CASSLGNLAVNTGELFF.

This chain uses TRBV19 with TRBJ1-5; 7 nucleotides match TRBD1. Germline CDR1 LNHDA, CDR2 SQIVND (reference sequence). V shed 6 bases, J shed 5 bases, and the junction held 16 bases outside the gene matches. This CDR3 comprises 17 residues. The CDR3 bases are TGTGCCAGTAGCCCCCGTGGGACGGCACAGGGGTATCAGCCCCAGCATTTT. This gives the protein CASSPRGTAQGYQPQHF.

This clone appeared once. The rearrangement links TRBV7-6 to TRBJ1-3; 9 nucleotides agree with TRBD1. The CDR3 consists of 16 residues. Germline loops: CDR1 SGHVS, CDR2 FNYEAQ. The V gene end was trimmed by 4 bases and the J gene end by 1 base; junction bases not matched to a gene: 5. CDR3 region: CASSSEQGASGNTIYF. The CDR3 DNA sequence: TGTGCCAGCAGCTCCGAACAGGGGGCTTCTGGAAACACCATATATTTT.

This chain uses TRBV4-2 with TRBJ1-3, with D tentatively TRBD1 (5 bases). The germline gives CDR1 LGHNA, CDR2 YNFKEQ. The CDR3 consists of 16 residues. V lost 0 bases to trimming and J lost 2 bases, with 11 bases between them. CDR3 region: CASSQDQGSPGNTIYF. The CDR3 DNA reads TGTGCCAGCAGCCAAGATCAGGGAAGCCCTGGAAACACCATATATTTT.

The chain recombines TRBV6-1 with TRBJ1-6; 7 bases are shared with TRBD1. V shed 3 bases, J shed 9 bases, and the junction held 8 bases outside the gene matches. The CDR3 has 15 residues. Germline V CDR1 and CDR2: MNHNS, SASEGT. CDR3 sequence reads: CASSDYRDSFSPLHF. In DNA form, the CDR3 reads TGTGCCAGCAGTGACTACCGGGACAGTTTTTCACCCCTCCACTTT.

This rearrangement joins TRBV6-5 to TRBJ1-2, with D unresolved. V was cut by 0 bases and J by 4 bases, with 12 bases left in between. This CDR3 comprises 15 residues. Germline CDR1 is MNHEY and CDR2 is SVGAGI. The CDR3 spells CASSYSITEVYGYTF. The CDR3 region has the DNA TGTGCCAGCAGTTACTCGATTACAGAAGTCTATGGCTACACCTTC.

J is TRBJ1-1 and V is TRBV11-2; no definite D call. The germline V gene has CDR1 SGHAT and CDR2 FQNNGV. The V gene lost 3 bases and the J gene lost 0 bases, with 14 bases spanning the gap. CDR3 length: 16 amino acids. The CDR3 coding sequence is TGTGCCAGCAGCTTGGTGAGGCCACCCATGAACACTGAAGCTTTCTTT. This gives the protein CASSLVRPPMNTEAFF.

The V gene is TRBV7-2, the J gene TRBJ2-7; maybe TRBD2 (6 bases). Germline loops: CDR1 SGHTA, CDR2 FQGNSA. V lost 6 bases and J 5 bases, leaving 14 bases between the germline ends. This CDR3 is 13 amino acids long. The CDR3 is CASRPRLGHEQYF. CDR3 in DNA: TGTGCCAGCAGGCCCCGACTAGGCCACGAGCAGTACTTC.

The chain uses TRBV28 and TRBJ2-3; a possible D gene is TRBD2 (5 bases). The CDR3 covers 15 residues. Germline CDR1 is MDHEN and CDR2 is SYDVKM. The V end was cut by 6 bases, the J end by 1 base, with 14 bases between. CDR3 DNA sequence: TGTGCCAGCAGGAGTCAGGAGGTCGGCACAGATACGCAGTATTTT. Translating it yields CASRSQEVGTDTQYF.

The chain couples TRBV2 to TRBJ2-5; 11 bases map to TRBD2. The CDR3 length is 18 residues. CDR1 SNHLY and CDR2 FYNNEI come from the germline V gene. J gave up 5 bases and V 4 bases, and 15 bases lay outside the gene matches. This CDR3 is CASSARYSGGAIIETQYF. The CDR3, as DNA: TGTGCCAGCAGTGCCCGTTATAGCGGGGGGGCTATTATCGAGACCCAGTACTTC.

In its sample, this clone was seen a few times. The V and J genes are TRBV28 and TRBJ2-7, with 9 bases fitting TRBD1. The CDR3 is made up of 15 amino acids. The V segment lost 11 bases and the J segment 3 bases; nucleotides outside the gene matches: 14. CDR1 is MDHEN, CDR2 SYDVKM, per germline. The CDR3 DNA reads TGTGCCGGGGCCGGGACAGGGCGAATGATCTACGAGCAGTACTTC. Residues: CAGAGTGRMIYEQYF.

J is TRBJ1-1 and V is TRBV7-9; 7 nucleotides align to TRBD1. The germline V gene has CDR1 SEHNR and CDR2 FQNEAQ (reference sequence). The junction had 14 bases not matched to a gene; V was cut back by 2 bases and J by 5 bases. CDR3 length: 17 amino acids. CDR3 sequence (DNA): TGTGCCAGCAGCTTACAGGGGGGTAAGGGTATGGGGACTGAAGCTTTCTTT. Protein product: CASSLQGGKGMGTEAFF.

The DNA of the CDR3 is TGTGCCAGCAGCCAAGAACTGGTCGGGAGCTCCTACAATGAGCAGTTCTTC. Protein sequence: CASSQELVGSSYNEQFF. The chain uses TRBV4-2 and TRBJ2-1; D perhaps matches TRBD2 (6 bases). The CDR3 has 17 residues. V was cut by 0 bases and J by 0 bases, with 12 bases left in between. CDR1 is LGHNA, CDR2 YNFKEQ, per germline.

This rearrangement joins TRBV6-1 to TRBJ1-2, with D tentatively TRBD1 (5 bases). Germline loops: CDR1 MNHNS, CDR2 SASEGT. The CDR3 length is 15 residues. V lost 3 bases to trimming and J lost 2 bases, with 13 bases between them. CDR3: CASSDGPGRNYGYTF. CDR3 bases: TGTGCCAGCAGTGACGGTCCAGGGCGAAACTATGGCTACACCTTC.